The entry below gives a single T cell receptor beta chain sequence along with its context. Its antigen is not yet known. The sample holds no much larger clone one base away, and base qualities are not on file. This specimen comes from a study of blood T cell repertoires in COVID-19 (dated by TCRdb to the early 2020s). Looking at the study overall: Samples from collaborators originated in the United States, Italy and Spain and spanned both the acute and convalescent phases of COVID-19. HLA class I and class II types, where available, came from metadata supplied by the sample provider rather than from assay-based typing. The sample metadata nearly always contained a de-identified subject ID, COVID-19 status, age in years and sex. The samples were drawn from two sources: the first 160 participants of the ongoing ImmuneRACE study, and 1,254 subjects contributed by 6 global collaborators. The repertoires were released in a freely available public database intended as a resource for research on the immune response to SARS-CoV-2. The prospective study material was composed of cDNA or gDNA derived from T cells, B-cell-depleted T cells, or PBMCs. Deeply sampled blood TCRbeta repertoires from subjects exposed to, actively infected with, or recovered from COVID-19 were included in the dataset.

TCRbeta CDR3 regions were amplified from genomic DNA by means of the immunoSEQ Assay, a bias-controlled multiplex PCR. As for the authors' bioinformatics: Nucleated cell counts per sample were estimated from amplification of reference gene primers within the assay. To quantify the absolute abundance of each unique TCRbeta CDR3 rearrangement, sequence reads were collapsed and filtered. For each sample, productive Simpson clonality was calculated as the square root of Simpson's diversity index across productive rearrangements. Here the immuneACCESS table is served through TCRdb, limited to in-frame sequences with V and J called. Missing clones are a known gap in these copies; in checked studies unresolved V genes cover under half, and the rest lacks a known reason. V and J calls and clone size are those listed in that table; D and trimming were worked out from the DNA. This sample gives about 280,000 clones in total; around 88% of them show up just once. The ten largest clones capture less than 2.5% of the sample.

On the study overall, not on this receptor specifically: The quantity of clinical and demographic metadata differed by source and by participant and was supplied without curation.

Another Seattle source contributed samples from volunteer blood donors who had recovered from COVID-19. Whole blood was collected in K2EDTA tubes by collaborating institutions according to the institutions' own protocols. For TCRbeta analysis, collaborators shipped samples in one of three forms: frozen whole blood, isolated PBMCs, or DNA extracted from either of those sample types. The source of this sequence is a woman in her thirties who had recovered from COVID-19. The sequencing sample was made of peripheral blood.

The CDR3 protein: CSASRVNTEAFF. The DNA reads as follows: TGCAGTGCTAGTCGGGTGAACACTGAAGCTTTCTTT. This receptor chain uses TRBV20-1 and TRBJ1-1; the D gene remains uncertain. CDR1 is given as DFQATT and CDR2 as SNEGSKA, both from the germline V gene (reference sequence). From the cysteine through the phenylalanine, the CDR3 covers 12 amino acids. Only the CDR3 region is kept as DNA, spanning 36 bases read in frame from base 1. V is pared back by 3 bases and J by 0 bases, with 5 bases lying between the germline termini.